This is a list of T cell receptor beta chains from one sample in a study of T cells in Graves' hyperthyroidism and ophthalmopathy. TCRdb reprocessed the multiplex PCR reads with MiXCR, giving one entry per CDR3 protein. The table shows under 700,000 distinct CDR3 sequences, with roughly 17% occurring only once. The source material was blood. These receptors were collected from a woman younger than 35 with Graves' hyperthyroidism. CDR3s include the opening cysteine and the closing phenylalanine or tryptophan. D genes are given only for firm matches. Size tells how often a clone was seen (once, few, many) or the class of an expanded clone, and some rows leave it out.

CDR3	DNA	V	size	J	D	length
CASSFGRTPPQETQYF	TGCGCCAGCAGCTTCGGTCGCACACCGCCCCAAGAGACCCAGTACTTC	TRBV5-1	-	TRBJ2-5	-	16
CASSPNGVRGSPLHF	TGTGCCAGCTCACCTAATGGTGTGAGGGGTTCACCCCTCCACTTT	TRBV18	many	TRBJ1-6	-	15
CASRTSGRSYNEQFF	TGTGCCAGCAGGACAAGCGGGAGGTCTTACAATGAGCAGTTCTTC	TRBV11-2	many	TRBJ2-1	TRBD2	15
CASSLQDGFYEQYF	TGTGCCAGTAGTTTACAGGACGGTTTCTACGAGCAGTACTTC	TRBV19	few	TRBJ2-7	-	14
CAIGGQGFYYGYTF	TGTGCCATCGGGGGACAGGGGTTCTACTATGGCTACACCTTC	TRBV10-3	many	TRBJ1-2	TRBD1	14
CSADPGTSGFNEQFF	TGCAGTGCAGACCCCGGGACTAGCGGGTTCAATGAGCAGTTCTTC	TRBV20-1	-	TRBJ2-1	TRBD2	15
CASSLMSGGEAFF	TGTGCCAGCAGCTTAATGTCTGGCGGTGAAGCTTTCTTT	TRBV7-9	few	TRBJ1-1	-	13
CASSGQTVAEAFF	TGTGCCAGCTCAGGACAAACGGTCGCTGAAGCTTTCTTT	TRBV18	many	TRBJ1-1	-	13
CASRSGLAGNNEQFF	TGCGCCAGCAGGTCGGGACTAGCGGGTAACAATGAGCAGTTCTTC	TRBV5-1	many	TRBJ2-1	TRBD2	15
CASSSGQGANGYTF	TGTGCCAGCAGCTCGGGACAGGGGGCGAACGGCTACACCTTC	TRBV6-1	-	TRBJ1-2	TRBD1	14
CASSSGLLPRGYEQYF	TGCGCCAGCAGCTCTGGACTCCTGCCCCGGGGTTACGAGCAGTACTTC	TRBV5-1	many	TRBJ2-7	-	16
CASSLQGQVAYTDTQYF	TGTGCCAGCAGCTTACAAGGCCAAGTAGCGTACACAGATACGCAGTATTTT	TRBV7-2	many	TRBJ2-3	-	17
CASSSRTDINYGYTF	TGCGCCAGCAGCTCCCGGACGGATATCAACTATGGCTACACCTTC	TRBV5-1	-	TRBJ1-2	-	15
CASSWEQGGTPDTQYF	TGTGCCAGCAGTTGGGAACAAGGGGGGACGCCAGATACGCAGTATTTT	TRBV6-1	many	TRBJ2-3	-	16
CASSQPSGRAWGEQFF	TGTGCCAGTAGTCAGCCTAGCGGGAGGGCCTGGGGTGAGCAGTTCTTC	TRBV19	-	TRBJ2-1	TRBD2	16
CASSFLPSTDTQYF	TGTGCCAGCAGCTTCTTGCCTAGCACAGATACGCAGTATTTT	TRBV7-2	many	TRBJ2-3	-	14
CASSPKPGSNYGYTF	TGTGCCAGCAGCCCTAAACCAGGGTCTAACTATGGCTACACCTTC	TRBV4-2	many	TRBJ1-2	-	15
CASSAIGTPPYGYTF	TGTGCCAGCAGCGCGATCGGTACGCCACCCTATGGCTACACCTTC	TRBV11-2	many	TRBJ1-2	-	15
CASNSGNQPQHF	TGTGCCAGCAATAGCGGCAATCAGCCCCAGCATTTT	TRBV25-1	few	TRBJ1-5	-	12
CASGTQTRVDGYTF	TGTGCCAGCGGGACCCAGACCCGGGTAGACGGCTACACCTTC	TRBV28	many	TRBJ1-2	-	14
CASSGNFPVIQYF	TGTGCCAGTAGTGGTAACTTCCCAGTGATCCAGTACTTC	TRBV19	many	TRBJ2-5	-	13
CASGLGAGANEQFF	TGTGCTAGTGGTTTGGGAGCCGGGGCCAATGAGCAGTTCTTC	TRBV12-5	few	TRBJ2-1	-	14
CSVEGTDHNEQFF	TGCAGCGTTGAGGGGACAGATCACAATGAGCAGTTCTTC	TRBV29-1	many	TRBJ2-1	TRBD1	13
CASRRGWTSNQPQHF	TGTGCCAGCAGGAGGGGGTGGACAAGCAATCAGCCCCAGCATTTT	TRBV2	few	TRBJ1-5	-	15
CASSLPYTSGRMENEQFF	TGTGCCAGCAGTTTACCCTATACTAGCGGGAGAATGGAGAATGAGCAGTTCTTC	TRBV12-3/TRBV12-4	many	TRBJ2-1	TRBD2	18
CASSLRGQGGYTF	TGTGCCAGCAGCTTGAGGGGGCAGGGTGGCTACACCTTC	TRBV5-5	-	TRBJ1-2	TRBD1	13
CASSARSTGELFF	TGTGCCAGCAGTGCCCGGAGTACCGGGGAGCTGTTTTTT	TRBV6-1	many	TRBJ2-2	-	13
CASSYRAPQETQYF	TGTGCCAGCAGTTACCGGGCCCCCCAAGAGACCCAGTACTTC	TRBV6-6	few	TRBJ2-5	-	14
CASSLARGTGGSSNQPQHF	TGCGCCAGCAGCTTGGCCCGTGGGACAGGGGGGTCGAGCAATCAGCCCCAGCATTTT	TRBV5-1	-	TRBJ1-5	TRBD1	19
CASSEADRIHEQYF	TGTGCCAGCAGCGAAGCGGACAGGATCCACGAGCAGTACTTC	TRBV4-2	-	TRBJ2-7	TRBD1	14
CATSDPTSGGAFYNEQYF	TGTGCCACCAGTGATCCGACTAGCGGGGGGGCGTTCTACAATGAGCAGTACTTC	TRBV24-1	-	TRBJ2-7	TRBD2	18
CASSLKQENTEAFF	TGTGCCAGCTCATTAAAACAGGAGAACACTGAAGCTTTCTTT	TRBV18	-	TRBJ1-1	-	14
CASSGQQETQYF	TGTGCCAGCAGCGGACAGCAAGAGACCCAGTACTTC	TRBV2	many	TRBJ2-5	-	12
CATSGGKEPWGYGYTF	TGTGCCACCAGTGGGGGGAAGGAACCCTGGGGCTATGGCTACACCTTC	TRBV24-1	-	TRBJ1-2	-	16
CASSLGVITDTQYF	TGTGCCAGCAGCTTGGGCGTGATCACAGATACGCAGTATTTT	TRBV11-3	many	TRBJ2-3	-	14
CASSIGGRTGELFF	TGTGCCAGTAGTATCGGGGGGCGGACCGGGGAGCTGTTTTTT	TRBV19	-	TRBJ2-2	-	14
CASSKKGTVNSPLHF	TGTGCCAGCAGTAAAAAAGGGACGGTGAATTCACCCCTCCACTTT	TRBV7-2	-	TRBJ1-6	-	15
CASSYSGGGYNEQFF	TGTGCCAGCAGTTACTCGGGAGGCGGCTACAATGAGCAGTTCTTC	TRBV6-5	many	TRBJ2-1	-	15
CASSEPWVGEQYF	TGTGCCAGCAGTGAACCTTGGGTAGGAGAGCAGTACTTC	TRBV6-1	-	TRBJ2-7	-	13
CASSLRQWDTGELFF	TGTGCCAGCAGCTTGAGACAGTGGGACACCGGGGAGCTGTTTTTT	TRBV13	once	TRBJ2-2	-	15
CSVGGLTTDTQYF	TGCAGCGTTGGAGGGCTCACCACAGATACGCAGTATTTT	TRBV29-1	many	TRBJ2-3	-	13
CASSEGRGSTEAFF	TGTGCCAGCAGTGAGGGCAGGGGTAGTACTGAAGCTTTCTTT	TRBV28	many	TRBJ1-1	-	14